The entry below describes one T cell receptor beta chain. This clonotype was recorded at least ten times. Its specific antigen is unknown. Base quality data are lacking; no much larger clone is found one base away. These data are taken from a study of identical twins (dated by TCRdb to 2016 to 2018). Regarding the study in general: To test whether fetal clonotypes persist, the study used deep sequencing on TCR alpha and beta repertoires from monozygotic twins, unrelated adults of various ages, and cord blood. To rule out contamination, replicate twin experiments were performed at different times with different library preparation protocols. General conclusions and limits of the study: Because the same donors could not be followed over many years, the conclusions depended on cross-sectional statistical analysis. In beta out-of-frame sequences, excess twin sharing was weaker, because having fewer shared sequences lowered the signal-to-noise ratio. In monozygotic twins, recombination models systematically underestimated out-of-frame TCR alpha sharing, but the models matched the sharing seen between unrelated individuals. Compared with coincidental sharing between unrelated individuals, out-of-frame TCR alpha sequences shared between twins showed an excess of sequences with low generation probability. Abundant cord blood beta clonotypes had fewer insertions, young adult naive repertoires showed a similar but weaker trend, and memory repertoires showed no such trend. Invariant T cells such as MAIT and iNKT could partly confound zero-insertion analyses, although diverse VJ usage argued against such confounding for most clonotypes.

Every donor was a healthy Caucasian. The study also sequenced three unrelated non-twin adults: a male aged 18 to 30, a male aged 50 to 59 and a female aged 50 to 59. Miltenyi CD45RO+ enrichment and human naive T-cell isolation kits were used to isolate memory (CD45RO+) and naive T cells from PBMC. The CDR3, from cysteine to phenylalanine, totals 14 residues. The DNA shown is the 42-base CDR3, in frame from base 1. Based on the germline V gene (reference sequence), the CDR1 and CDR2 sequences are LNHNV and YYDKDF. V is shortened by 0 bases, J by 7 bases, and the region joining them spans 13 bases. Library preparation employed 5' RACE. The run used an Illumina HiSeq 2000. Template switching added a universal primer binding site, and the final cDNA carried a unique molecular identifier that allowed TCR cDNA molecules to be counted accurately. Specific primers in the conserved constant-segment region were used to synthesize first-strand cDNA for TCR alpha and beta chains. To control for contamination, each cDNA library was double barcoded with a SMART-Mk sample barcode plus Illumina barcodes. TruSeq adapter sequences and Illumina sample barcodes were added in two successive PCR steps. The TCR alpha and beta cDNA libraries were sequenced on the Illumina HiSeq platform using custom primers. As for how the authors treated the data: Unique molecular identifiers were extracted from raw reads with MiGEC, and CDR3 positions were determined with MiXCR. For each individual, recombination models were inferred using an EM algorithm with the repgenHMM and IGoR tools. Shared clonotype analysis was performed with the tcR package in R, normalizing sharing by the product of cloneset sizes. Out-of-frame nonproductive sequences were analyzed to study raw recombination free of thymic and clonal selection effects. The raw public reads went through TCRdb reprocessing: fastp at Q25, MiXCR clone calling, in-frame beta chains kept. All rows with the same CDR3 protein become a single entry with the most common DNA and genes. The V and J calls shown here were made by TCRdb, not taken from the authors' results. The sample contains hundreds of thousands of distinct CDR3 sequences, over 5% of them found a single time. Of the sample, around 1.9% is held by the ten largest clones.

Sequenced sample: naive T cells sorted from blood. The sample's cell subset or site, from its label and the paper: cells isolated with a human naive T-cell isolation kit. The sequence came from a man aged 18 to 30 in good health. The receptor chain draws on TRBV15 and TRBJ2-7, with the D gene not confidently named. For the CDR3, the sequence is CATSRDRGIWEQYF. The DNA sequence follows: TGTGCCACCAGCAGAGATAGAGGCATTTGGGAGCAGTACTTC.